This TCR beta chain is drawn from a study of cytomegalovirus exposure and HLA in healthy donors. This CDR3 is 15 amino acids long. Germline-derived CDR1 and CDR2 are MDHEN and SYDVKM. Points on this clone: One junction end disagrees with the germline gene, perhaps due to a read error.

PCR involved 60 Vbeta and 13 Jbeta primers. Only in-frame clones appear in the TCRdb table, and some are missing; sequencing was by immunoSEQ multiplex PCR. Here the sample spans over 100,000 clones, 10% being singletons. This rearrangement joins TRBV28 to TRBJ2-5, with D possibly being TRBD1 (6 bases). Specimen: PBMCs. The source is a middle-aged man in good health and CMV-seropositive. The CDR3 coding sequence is TGTGCCAGCAGTTTAAGGGGGTCTGAGCAAGTGACCCAGTACTTC. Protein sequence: CASSLRGSEQVTQYF.